What follows is one T cell receptor beta chain and its context. CDR3 length equals 16 residues. CDR1 is LNHDA, CDR2 SQIVND, per germline (reference sequence). The V end was cut by 6 bases, the J end by 4 bases, with 19 bases between. The data originate from a study of blood T cell repertoires in COVID-19. Study-level information: Italy, Spain and the United States were the sources of the convalescent and acute COVID-19 samples. PBMCs, B-cell-depleted T cells, or T cells were the source of the cDNA or gDNA that made up the material.

As handled by the study authors: It was from reference gene primer amplification that nucleated cell counts were estimated. Sequencing was performed with immunoSEQ multiplex PCR; in TCRdb, only in-frame clones are kept and a portion is missing. The DNA gave D and trimming, while V, J and clone size come from that table. The sample holds roughly 68,000 clones, about nine tenths seen once. The sequenced material came from peripheral blood. The V and J genes are TRBV19 and TRBJ1-5; D might be TRBD1 (5 bases). The TCR originated in a woman in her 70s with acute or convalescent COVID-19. CDR3 loop: CASRVGAAFGNQPQHF. The CDR3 nucleotides are TGTGCCAGTAGGGTAGGGGCAGCCTTCGGGAATCAGCCCCAGCATTTT.